These T cell receptor beta chains were read from a single sample in a study of T cell changes during pregnancy in multiple sclerosis. Data came from immunoSEQ multiplex PCR; TCRdb stores just in-frame clones and leaves some out. The sample consists of about 70,000 clones, less than 95% of them appearing once. The sequences come from peripheral blood, collected in the third trimester of pregnancy. The receptors stem from a female donor with multiple sclerosis, enrolled in a pregnancy study. The CDR3 runs from the conserved cysteine through the conserved F or W. D genes are given only for firm matches. The listing skips clone size in some rows; elsewhere it reads once, few, many or a size class.

d_call j_call v_call clone_size cdr3_aa cdr3_nt
NA TRBJ2-3 TRBV4-1 NA CASSGGGFDTQYF TGCGCCAGCAGCGGAGGGGGCTTTGATACGCAGTATTTT
NA TRBJ2-5 TRBV29-1 NA CSVRRRGTFQETQYF TGCAGCGTGAGGCGACGGGGGACTTTCCAAGAGACCCAGTACTTC
NA TRBJ2-4 TRBV7-2 NA CASSRTWDLAKNIQYF TGTGCCAGCAGCCGGACTTGGGATTTAGCCAAAAACATTCAGTACTTC
TRBD1 TRBJ1-2 TRBV6-4 NA CASSPTGESNYGYTF TGTGCCAGCAGTCCGACAGGGGAAAGTAACTATGGCTACACCTTC
NA TRBJ1-2 TRBV5-4 NA CASSFPGGAYGYTF TGTGCCAGCAGCTTCCCGGGGGGAGCCTATGGCTACACCTTC
TRBD1 TRBJ1-1 TRBV6-5 NA CASSAARGPYTEAFF TGTGCCAGCAGTGCGGCCAGGGGGCCCTACACTGAAGCTTTCTTT
TRBD2 TRBJ2-7 TRBV2 NA CASGTSGGSHEQYF TGTGCCAGCGGTACTAGCGGGGGTTCCCACGAGCAGTACTTC
TRBD1 TRBJ1-1 TRBV7-2 NA CASSITGGRAEAFF TGTGCCAGCAGCATAACAGGGGGCAGGGCTGAAGCTTTCTTT
TRBD1 TRBJ1-2 TRBV27 NA CASSLGATGTGIFYGYTF TGTGCCAGCAGTTTAGGAGCCACCGGGACAGGGATTTTCTATGGCTACACCTTC
NA TRBJ1-6 TRBV30 NA CAWEGGSPLHF TGTGCCTGGGAGGGAGGATCACCCCTCCACTTT
TRBD1 TRBJ1-2 TRBV4-2 NA CASSQDRMGQGGGYTF TGTGCCAGCAGCCAAGATCGGATGGGACAGGGGGGTGGCTACACCTTC
NA TRBJ2-3 TRBV7-8 NA CASSWTLGADTQYF TGTGCCAGCAGCTGGACGCTGGGAGCAGATACGCAGTATTTT
TRBD2 TRBJ2-5 TRBV5-1 NA CASSSGLEWETQYF TGCGCCAGCAGCTCCGGACTAGAATGGGAGACCCAGTACTTC
NA TRBJ1-2 TRBV7-2 NA CASSLPASAESYGYTF TGTGCCAGCAGCTTACCAGCGTCAGCTGAGAGCTATGGCTACACCTTC
TRBD1 TRBJ1-1 TRBV7-8 few CASSLAQGYTEAFF TGTGCCAGCAGCTTAGCACAGGGGTACACTGAAGCTTTCTTT
TRBD1 TRBJ1-2 TRBV2 NA CASSAGTGEGYTF TGTGCCAGCAGCGCCGGGACAGGGGAAGGCTACACCTTC
NA TRBJ2-1 TRBV6-1 NA CASSEGIFPQQMGGRRGSYNEQFF TGTGCCAGCAGTGAAGGGATTTTCCCCCAGCAAATGGGGGGACGCAGAGGGTCCTACAATGAGCAGTTCTTC
NA TRBJ2-6 TRBV21-1 NA CASSIQVTSSGANVLTF TGTGCCAGCAGCATACAGGTGACCTCCTCTGGGGCCAACGTCCTGACTTTC
NA TRBJ1-1 TRBV9 NA CASSVAGDTEAFF TGTGCCAGCAGCGTAGCGGGGGACACTGAAGCTTTCTTT
NA TRBJ1-1 TRBV7-2 NA CASSLEAGRAVGAFF TGTGCCAGCAGCTTAGAGGCGGGACGGGCCGTAGGAGCTTTCTTT
NA TRBJ1-1 TRBV6-5 NA CASSYLPLSRAEAFF TGTGCCAGCAGTTACCTGCCCCTAAGCCGTGCTGAAGCTTTCTTT
NA TRBJ1-6 TRBV7-2 once CASSLAQGGNSPLHF TGTGCCAGCAGCTTAGCACAGGGAGGGAATTCACCCCTCCACTTT
NA TRBJ2-2 TRBV7-2 NA CASSLVSGLHGGELFF TGTGCCAGCAGCTTAGTAAGCGGACTGCACGGCGGGGAGCTGTTTTTT